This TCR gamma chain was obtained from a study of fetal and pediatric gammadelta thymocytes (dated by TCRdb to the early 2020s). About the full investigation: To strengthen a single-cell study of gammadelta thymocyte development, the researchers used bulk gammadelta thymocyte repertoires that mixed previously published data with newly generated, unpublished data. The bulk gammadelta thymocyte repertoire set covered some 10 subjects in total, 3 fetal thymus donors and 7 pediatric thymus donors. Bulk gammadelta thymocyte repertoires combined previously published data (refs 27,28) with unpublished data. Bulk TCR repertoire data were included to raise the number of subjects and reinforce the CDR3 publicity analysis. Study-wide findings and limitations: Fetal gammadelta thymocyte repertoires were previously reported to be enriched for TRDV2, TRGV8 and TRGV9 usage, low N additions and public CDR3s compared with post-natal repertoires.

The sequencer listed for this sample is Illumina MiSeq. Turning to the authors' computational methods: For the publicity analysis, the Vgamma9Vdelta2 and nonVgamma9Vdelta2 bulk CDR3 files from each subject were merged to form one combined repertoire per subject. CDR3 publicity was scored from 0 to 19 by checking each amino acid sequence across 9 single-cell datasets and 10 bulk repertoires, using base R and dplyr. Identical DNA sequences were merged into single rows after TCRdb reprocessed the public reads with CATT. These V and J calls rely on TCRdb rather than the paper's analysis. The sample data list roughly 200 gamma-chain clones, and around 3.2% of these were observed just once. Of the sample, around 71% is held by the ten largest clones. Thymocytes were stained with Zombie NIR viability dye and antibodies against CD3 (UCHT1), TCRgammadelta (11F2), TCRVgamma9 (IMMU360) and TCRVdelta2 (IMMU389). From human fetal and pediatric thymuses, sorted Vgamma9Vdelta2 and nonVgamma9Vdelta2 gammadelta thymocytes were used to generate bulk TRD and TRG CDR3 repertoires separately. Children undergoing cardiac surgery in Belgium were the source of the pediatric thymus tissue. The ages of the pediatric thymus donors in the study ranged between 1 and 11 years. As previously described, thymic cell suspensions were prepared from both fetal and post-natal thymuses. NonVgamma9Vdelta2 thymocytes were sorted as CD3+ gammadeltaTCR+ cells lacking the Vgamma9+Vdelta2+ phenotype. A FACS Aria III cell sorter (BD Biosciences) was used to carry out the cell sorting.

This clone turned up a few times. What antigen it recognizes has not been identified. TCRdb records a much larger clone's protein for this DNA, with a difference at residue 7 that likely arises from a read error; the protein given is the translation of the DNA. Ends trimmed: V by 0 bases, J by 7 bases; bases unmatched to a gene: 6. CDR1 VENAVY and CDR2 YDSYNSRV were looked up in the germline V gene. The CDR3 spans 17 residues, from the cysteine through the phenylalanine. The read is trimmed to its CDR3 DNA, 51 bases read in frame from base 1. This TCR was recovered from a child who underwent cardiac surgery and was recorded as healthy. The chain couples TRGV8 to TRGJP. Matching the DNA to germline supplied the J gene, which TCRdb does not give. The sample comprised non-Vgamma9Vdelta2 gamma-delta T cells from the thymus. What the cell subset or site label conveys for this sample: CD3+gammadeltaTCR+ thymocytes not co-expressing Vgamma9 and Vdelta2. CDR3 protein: CATWDRHRELGKKIKVF. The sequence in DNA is TGTGCCACCTGGGATAGGCATCGGGAGTTGGGCAAAAAAATCAAGGTATTT.